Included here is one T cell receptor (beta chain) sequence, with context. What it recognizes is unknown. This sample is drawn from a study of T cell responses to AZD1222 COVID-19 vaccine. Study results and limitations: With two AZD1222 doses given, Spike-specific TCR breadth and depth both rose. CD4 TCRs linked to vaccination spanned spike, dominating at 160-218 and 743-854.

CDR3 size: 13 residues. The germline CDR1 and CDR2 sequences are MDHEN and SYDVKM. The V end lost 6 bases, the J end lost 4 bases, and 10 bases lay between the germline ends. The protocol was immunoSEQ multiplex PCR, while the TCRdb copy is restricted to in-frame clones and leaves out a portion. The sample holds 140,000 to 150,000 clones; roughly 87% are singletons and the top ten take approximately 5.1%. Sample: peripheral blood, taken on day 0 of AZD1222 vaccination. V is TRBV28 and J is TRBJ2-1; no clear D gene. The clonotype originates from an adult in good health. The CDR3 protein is CASSQQLYNEQFF. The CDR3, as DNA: TGTGCCAGCAGCCAACAGTTATACAATGAGCAGTTCTTC. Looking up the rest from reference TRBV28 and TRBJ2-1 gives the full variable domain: DVKVTQSSRYLVKRTGEKVFLECVQDMDHENMFWYRQDPGLGLRLIYFSYDVKMKEKGDIPEGYSVSREKKERFSLILESASTNQTSMYLCASSQQLYNEQFFGPGTRLTVL.